This T cell receptor beta chain was recorded in a study of Ad26.COV2.S vaccination and SARS-CoV-2 variants. Notes on the study in general: Reports say spike-specific CD8+ and CD4+ T cell responses covered substantial breadth after vaccination. Using TCR breadth and depth analyses may have led to underestimated total T cell responses. Vaccinated individuals (as opposed to placebo recipients) had higher spike-specific TCR breadth.

Using immunoSEQ multiplex PCR, the repertoire was profiled, and TCRdb retains in-frame clones only, with some absent. The sample holds around 370,000 clones; just over 90% are singletons and the top ten take about 3.9%. Trimming took off 6 bases at V and 7 bases at J, with 10 bases between the two ends. The CDR3 loop spans 13 amino acids. Germline assignment: CDR1 MRHNA and CDR2 SNTAGT. With regard to this clone: Its target is not known.

This clonotype was obtained from a human donor who had recovered from COVID-19. Here the sequenced sample was peripheral blood, taken after recovery from COVID-19. V gene TRBV6-4 combines with J gene TRBJ1-6, with D possibly matching TRBD1 (5 bases). This CDR3 reads CASSLRQNSPLHF. CDR3 in DNA: TGTGCCAGCAGCCTCCGACAGAATTCACCCCTCCACTTT.